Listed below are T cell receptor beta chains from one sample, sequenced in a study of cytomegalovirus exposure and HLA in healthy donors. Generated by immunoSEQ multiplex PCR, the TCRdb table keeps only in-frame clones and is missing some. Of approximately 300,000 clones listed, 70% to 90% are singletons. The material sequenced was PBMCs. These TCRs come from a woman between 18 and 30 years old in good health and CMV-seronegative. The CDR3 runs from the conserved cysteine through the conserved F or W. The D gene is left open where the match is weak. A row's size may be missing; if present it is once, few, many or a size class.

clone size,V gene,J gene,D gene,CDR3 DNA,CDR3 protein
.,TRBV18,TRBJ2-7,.,TGTGCCAGCTCGGGGGCAGAAGAGCAGTACTTC,CASSGAEEQYF
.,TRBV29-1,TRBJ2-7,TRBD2,TGCAGCGTTGACGGCCTGGGCGGGAGGAACTACGAGCAGTACTTC,CSVDGLGGRNYEQYF
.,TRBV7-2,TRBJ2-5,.,TGTGCCAGCAGCTTAGTGGTCTTAGTTGCGGGAAAGCAAGAGACCCAGTACTTC,CASSLVVLVAGKQETQYF
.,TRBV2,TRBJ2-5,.,TGTGCCAGCAGTGATTCGAGCAGGAAAGAGACCCAGTACTTC,CASSDSSRKETQYF
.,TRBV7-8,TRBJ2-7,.,TGTGCCAGCAGCTTAGTATTTCGGGAGATCGACGAGCAGTACTTC,CASSLVFREIDEQYF
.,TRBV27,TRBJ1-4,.,TGTGCCAGCAGTTCCAGGGTTTCAGAAAAACTGTTTTTT,CASSSRVSEKLFF
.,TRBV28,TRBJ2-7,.,TGTGCCACCAGGCCGGGTGGTGGCAGGGGTACCTACGAGCAGTACTTC,CATRPGGGRGTYEQYF
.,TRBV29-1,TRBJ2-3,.,TGCAGCGTTGAAGACGGGAGTGATACGCAGTATTTT,CSVEDGSDTQYF
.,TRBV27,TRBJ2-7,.,TGTGCCAGCAGTACCGGGGGACGTAGCTCCTACGAGCAGTACTTC,CASSTGGRSSYEQYF
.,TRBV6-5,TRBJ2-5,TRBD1,TGTGCCAGCAGGGGGACAGGGGCGGGGGAGACCCAGTACTTC,CASRGTGAGETQYF
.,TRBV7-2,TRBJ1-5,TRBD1,TGTGCCAGCAGCTTAGGACAGGGGATAGGTCAGCCCCAGCATTTT,CASSLGQGIGQPQHF
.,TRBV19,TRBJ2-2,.,TGTGCCAGTAGTTCTCGGTTTCCCGGGGAGCTGTTTTTT,CASSSRFPGELFF
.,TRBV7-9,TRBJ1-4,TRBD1,TGTGCCAGCAGCTTCGGGACAGTTAATGAAAAACTGTTTTTT,CASSFGTVNEKLFF
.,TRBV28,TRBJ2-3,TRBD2,TGTGCCAGCAGCCCGGCGGGAGAGGCCGGCTCCGATACGCAGTATTTT,CASSPAGEAGSDTQYF
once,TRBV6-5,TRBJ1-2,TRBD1,TGTGCCAGCAGTGCCCGGGACAGGGGGAGGAGTGGCTACACCTTC,CASSARDRGRSGYTF
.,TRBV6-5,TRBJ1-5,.,TGTGCCAGCAGACCCGACAGAAATAGCAATCAGCCCCAGCATTTT,CASRPDRNSNQPQHF
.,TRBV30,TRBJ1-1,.,TGTGCCTGGAGCCAAGGGGTTGGGGCCCCCAGGGCTGAAGCTTTCTTT,CAWSQGVGAPRAEAFF
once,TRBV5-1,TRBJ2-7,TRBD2,TGCGCCAGTCAGCCTGGACTAGCGGGAGTCGAGCAGTACTTC,CASQPGLAGVEQYF
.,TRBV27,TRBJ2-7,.,TGTGCGTCCCGACAGGGAGGCGAGCAGTACTTC,CASRQGGEQYF
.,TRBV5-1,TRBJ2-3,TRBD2,TGCGCCAGCGGCGGGACTAGCGGAAACACAGATACGCAGTATTTT,CASGGTSGNTDTQYF
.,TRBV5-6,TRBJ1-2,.,TGTGCCAGCACCGCGGACAGCCCTTTCTATGGCTACACCTTC,CASTADSPFYGYTF
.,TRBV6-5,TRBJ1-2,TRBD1,TGTGCCAGCAGTTACTCGATGGGACAGGGTGCCGGCTACACCTTC,CASSYSMGQGAGYTF
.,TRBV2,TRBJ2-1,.,TGTGCCAGCAAGAGAGAAAACTACAATGAGCAGTTCTTC,CASKRENYNEQFF
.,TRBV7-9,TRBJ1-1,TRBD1,TGTGCCAGCAGCTTTCGACAGGGGAACACTGAAGCTTTCTTT,CASSFRQGNTEAFF
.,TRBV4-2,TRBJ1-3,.,TGTGCCAGCAGTCACAGGTGGTTTGGAAACACCATATATTTT,CASSHRWFGNTIYF
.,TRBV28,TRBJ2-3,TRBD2,TGTGCCAGCAGTTCCCTTTTACTAGCGGGCTCTAGAAATACGCAGTATTTT,CASSSLLLAGSRNTQYF
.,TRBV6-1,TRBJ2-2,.,TGTGCCATGAGGCGGGACACCGGGGAGCTGTTTTTT,CAMRRDTGELFF
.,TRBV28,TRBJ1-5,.,TGTGCCAGCACGGACCCCGGGGATCAGCCCCAGCATTTT,CASTDPGDQPQHF
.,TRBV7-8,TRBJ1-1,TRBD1,TGTGCCAGCAGCTCCGGACAGGGGAACACTGAAGCTTTCTTT,CASSSGQGNTEAFF
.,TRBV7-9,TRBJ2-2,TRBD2,TGTGCCAGCAGCTCATTTAGCGGGACCGGGGAGCTGTTTTTT,CASSSFSGTGELFF
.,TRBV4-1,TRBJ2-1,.,TGCGCCAGCAGCCAAGATCTGGCTAGCTCCTACAATGAGCAGTTCTTC,CASSQDLASSYNEQFF
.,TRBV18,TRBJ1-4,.,TGTGCCAGCTCACCACCCACTGGAGAGGAAAAACTGTTTTTT,CASSPPTGEEKLFF
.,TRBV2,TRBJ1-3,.,TGTGCCAGCAGTGAACAGGGGTTAAACTCTGGAAACACCATATATTTT,CASSEQGLNSGNTIYF
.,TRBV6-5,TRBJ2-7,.,TGTGCCAGCCACCTCGGACCCTACGGGGGGCAGTACTTC,CASHLGPYGGQYF
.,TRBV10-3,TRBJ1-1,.,TGTGCCATCAGTGCACAGATGAACACTGAAGCTTTCTTT,CAISAQMNTEAFF
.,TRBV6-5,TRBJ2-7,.,TGTGCCAGCAGCCGCCTCGGGGACGAGCAGTACTTC,CASSRLGDEQYF
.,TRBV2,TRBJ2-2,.,TGTGCCAGCGGGCCGGGACAGAACACCGGGGAGCTGTTTTTT,CASGPGQNTGELFF
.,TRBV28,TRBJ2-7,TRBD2,TGTGCCAGCAGCCCCCCCAGTCCCAGCGGGGCGGACGAGCAGTACTTC,CASSPPSPSGADEQYF
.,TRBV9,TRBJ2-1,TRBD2,TGTGCCAGCAGCCTGAGAAGCGGGAGCTCCTACAATGAGCAGTTCTTC,CASSLRSGSSYNEQFF
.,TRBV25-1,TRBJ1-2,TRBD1,TGTGCCAGCAGCGCGAACCCGGGACAGGACTCCTATGGCTACACCTTC,CASSANPGQDSYGYTF
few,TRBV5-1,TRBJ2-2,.,TGCGCCAGCAGCTTGGGAGAGGGCGGGGAGCTGTTTTTT,CASSLGEGGELFF
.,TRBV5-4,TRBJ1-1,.,TGTGCCAGCAGTTCGAGGCAGGGAGGGGGTGAAGCTTTCTTT,CASSSRQGGGEAFF
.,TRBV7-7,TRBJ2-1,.,TGTGCTAGCAGCTTAGGGGTGGGAGGGGGATACAATGAGCAGTTCTTC,CASSLGVGGGYNEQFF
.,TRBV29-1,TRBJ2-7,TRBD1,TGCAGCGTTGGCCAGGGGGAAGTCTACGAGCAGTACTTC,CSVGQGEVYEQYF
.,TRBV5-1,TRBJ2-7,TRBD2,TGCGCCAGCAGCTCTCTAGCGGGAGAAACCTACGAGCAGTACTTC,CASSSLAGETYEQYF
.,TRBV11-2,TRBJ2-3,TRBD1,TGTGCCAGCAGCGGGGTGGGACAGGGGGCCGGAGATACGCAGTATTTT,CASSGVGQGAGDTQYF
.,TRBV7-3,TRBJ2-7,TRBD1,TGTGCCAGCAGCCTCCGTCCGGGACAGGATTACGAGCAGTACTTC,CASSLRPGQDYEQYF
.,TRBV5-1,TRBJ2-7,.,TGCGCCAGCAGCTTGGGTCGGGCCGGACTCTACGAGCAGTACTTC,CASSLGRAGLYEQYF
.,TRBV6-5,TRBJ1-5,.,TGTGCCAGCAGTTCTTGGGGCGGCAATCAGCCCCAGCATTTT,CASSSWGGNQPQHF
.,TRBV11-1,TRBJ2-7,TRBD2,TGTGCCAGCAGTAGAGGTCTAGCGGGAGAATCCTACGAGCAGTACTTC,CASSRGLAGESYEQYF
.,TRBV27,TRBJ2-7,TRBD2,TGTGCCAGCAGACGCCCCCTGCTAGCGGGGAGCTACGAGCAGTACTTC,CASRRPLLAGSYEQYF
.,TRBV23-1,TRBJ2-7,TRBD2,TGCGCCAGCAGTCAATCGCCGTTAAGACTAGCGGGACCCAGTGCCCCCTACGAGCAGTACTTC,CASSQSPLRLAGPSAPYEQYF
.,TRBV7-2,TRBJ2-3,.,TGTGCCAGCAGCCCCAGTTCAGGCTCAGATACGCAGTATTTT,CASSPSSGSDTQYF
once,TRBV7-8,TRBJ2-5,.,TGTGCCAGCAGCTTAGAGGCGGGACAAGAGACCCAGTACTTC,CASSLEAGQETQYF
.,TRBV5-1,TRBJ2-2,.,TGCGCCAGCAGCTTGGCACAGTTCGCGAACACCGGGGAGCTGTTTTTT,CASSLAQFANTGELFF
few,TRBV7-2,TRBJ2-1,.,TGTGCCAGCAGCTATACCGCAGGCCAGTGGGACAATGAGCAGTTCTTC,CASSYTAGQWDNEQFF
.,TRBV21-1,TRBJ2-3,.,TGTGCCAGCAGCAGCTTCCCCCTCCCTAGGCGGGGGGTTGTCGTGGGAGATACGCAGTATTTT,CASSSFPLPRRGVVVGDTQYF
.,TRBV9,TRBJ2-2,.,TGTGCCAGCAGCGTATCTCACGGGAGCACCGGGGAGCTGTTTTTT,CASSVSHGSTGELFF
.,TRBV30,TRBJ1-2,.,TGTGCCTGGAGTGACGCCAGGGATGGCTACACCTTC,CAWSDARDGYTF